One sample yielded the 6 T cell receptor beta chains listed below, sequenced in a study of blood T cell repertoires in COVID-19. Libraries were prepared by immunoSEQ multiplex PCR; TCRdb keeps only in-frame clonotypes and omits some of them. The repertoire holds 9,000 to 13,000 clones, with 85% to 90% as singletons. Sequenced material: peripheral blood. Every receptor here comes from a human donor in a cohort sampled during active COVID-19.

The V gene is TRBV4-1, the J gene TRBJ1-2, with a weak D call TRBD1 (6 bases). The germline V gene has CDR1 MGHRA and CDR2 YSYEKL. Deletions cut 5 bases from V and 3 bases from J, with 22 bases between. The CDR3 spans 17 residues. The CDR3 bases are TGCGCCAGCAGCTTCCGGACAGCCCCTAGGGAACACTATGGCTACACCTTC. Translation: CASSFRTAPREHYGYTF.

The rearrangement links TRBV7-6 to TRBJ1-4, with 7 bases lining up with TRBD1. Germline CDR1 and CDR2: SGHVS and FNYEAQ. Trimming at V came to 3 bases and at J to 3 bases, leaving 7 bases not matched to a gene. There are 16 residues in the CDR3. Written as DNA, the CDR3 is TGTGCCAGCAGCTTGAGGGGGCGGTTGGCTAATGAAAAACTGTTTTTT. It is translated as CASSLRGRLANEKLFF.

The chain links TRBV5-5 to TRBJ1-1, with 11 nucleotides matching TRBD1. V shed 4 bases, J shed 7 bases, and the junction held 3 bases outside the gene matches. CDR1 and CDR2 from the germline V gene are SGHKS and YYEKEE (reference sequence). CDR3 length: 13 amino acids. CDR3: CASSVDRGREAFF. In nucleotides, the CDR3 is TGTGCCAGCAGCGTGGACAGGGGGCGTGAAGCTTTCTTT.

This chain connects TRBV11-2 to TRBJ1-2; 7 bases are shared with TRBD1. The germline CDR1 and CDR2 sequences are SGHAT and FQNNGV. The CDR3 runs to 17 residues. V shed 3 bases and J 4 bases; nucleotides not matched to a gene: 14. CDR3 DNA: TGTGCCAGCAGCTTGGGGACAGTAGGAAGGGGTGGCTATGGCTACACCTTC. This gives the protein CASSLGTVGRGGYGYTF.

The CDR3, as DNA: TGTGCCAGCAGCGGACAGGGTGGTTCGTACAATGAGCAGTTCTTC. This encodes CASSGQGGSYNEQFF. The rearrangement links TRBV9 to TRBJ2-1; 7 positions match TRBD1. From germline, CDR1 is SGDLS and CDR2 YYNGEE. This CDR3 has 15 amino acids. The J segment lost 4 bases and the V segment lost 3 bases, leaving 7 bases of the junction unmatched.

The rearrangement links TRBV10-3 to TRBJ1-2; 8 bases map to TRBD1. CDR3 length: 14 amino acids. Trimming cost V 7 bases and J 4 bases; bases outside gene matches: 8. The germline V gene has CDR1 ENHRY and CDR2 SYGVKD. The CDR3 coding sequence is TGTGCCATCACCCAGGGGGCAGGAGTCTATGGCTACACCTTC. Residues: CAITQGAGVYGYTF.